Sequencing of this T cell receptor (beta chain) was carried out in a study of human T cells and chemical hapten exposure (dated by TCRdb to about 2021). Some background on the complete study: For sensitization, 2% DPC in acetone was applied to a roughly 2 cm by roughly 2 cm area of upper inner arm skin. Throughout the roughly 24-week study period, patients were also given weekly therapeutic DPC doses on the scalp. Patch tests used Finn chambers with 0.01% DPC on the upper back, scored after 6 days by International Contact Dermatitis Research Group standards. The patient cohort, mostly female, included alopecia areata with under or over 50% scalp involvement, alopecia totalis and alopecia universalis. Libraries were pooled for sequencing, and per-sample TCR yields varied mainly because of small differences in library volumes within the pool. The study tracked peripheral blood TCR repertoire changes in vivo during primary and secondary sensitization to the hapten diphenylcyclopropenone (DPC) in alopecia patients. Blood samples were taken from patients before sensitization (week 0) and then at 2, 6 and about 24 weeks after DPC sensitization. Blood for TCR sequencing was provided by twenty-nine alopecia patients at one to four time points (pre-sensitization, 2, 6 and 24 weeks). General conclusions and limits of the study: Expanded TCRs formed significantly more large CDR3 similarity clusters than pre-sensitization or healthy control sets, consistent with antigen-driven responses. Because all patients had alopecia, a presumed autoimmune disease, the immune response of the patients might differ from that of healthy individuals. The number of PT1 expanded TCRs positively correlated with patch test score, significant at thresholds 8, 16 and 32 but not 4. After repeated subsampling, changes were observed in the strength of the expansion versus patch-test correlation and in the threshold at which the correlation became significant. The number of TCRs above 1 in 1000 frequency did not change with DPC sensitization; there was no evidence of global repertoire structure alterations.

The sample's time point label, decoded: patch test 1, 2 weeks after DPC sensitization. The sample's treatment or condition label is to be understood as: therapeutic diphenylcyclopropenone sensitization with weekly scalp DPC. Blood at each patch-test visit was drawn before the patch test was applied. Eligible patients were aged 18 to 70, diagnosed with alopecia, deemed suitable for DPC therapy, and excluded if pregnant. Total RNA was extracted from unfractionated whole blood collected in Tempus Blood RNA tubes. Trimming removed 4 bases from V and 1 base from J, leaving 10 bases between the germline ends. The CDR3, from cysteine to phenylalanine, totals 14 residues. Only the CDR3 part of the read is kept: 42 bases, read in frame from the first base. Ten or more counts support this clonotype. Its antigen is currently not known. Per-base quality was not reported, and no clone a single base away is much larger than it.

Libraries were constructed by RACE. Sequencing used a NextSeq 500. Library preparation attached unique molecular identifiers to individual cDNA molecules for quantitative, reproducible TCR counting. Both TCR alpha and TCR beta chains were sequenced from each blood RNA sample. The original methods were these. The median number of TCRs per sample was approximately 93,000, ranging from about 20,000 to 690,600. The Decombinator software suite was used to annotate V, J and CDR3 in the TCR reads. Every sample was subsampled to the same number of TCRs (28,000) for the PS versus PT1 abundance plots. Expanded TCRs were defined as absent before sensitization and observed at least eight times at the 2-week time point. The public reads were reprocessed in TCRdb via fastp at Q25 and MiXCR, keeping in-frame beta chains. Each entry is one CDR3 protein sequence, shown with its most common DNA and genes. These V and J calls are TCRdb output, not the study's own analysis. This sample lists about 49,000 distinct CDR3 sequences; about 10% were detected once. Roughly 4.1% of the sample rests with the top ten.

Recombination joined TRBV12-3 or TRBV12-4 with TRBJ1-1; TRBD1 could be the D gene, as 5 bases match. This specimen consisted of whole blood, obtained in connection with sensitization to the hapten diphenylcyclopropenone (DPC). This TCR was sampled from a woman between 45 and 60 years old with alopecia areata. Some clones in this sample may be carry-over from other donors' samples. The CDR3 amino acid sequence is: CASSSTGSNTEAFF. Here is the DNA: TGTGCCAGCAGTTCTACAGGATCGAACACTGAAGCTTTCTTT.